This is a list of T cell receptor beta chains from one sample in a study of CD8 T cells in ankylosing spondylitis. Each CDR3 protein is one row after TCRdb ran MiXCR on the 5' RACE reads. The repertoire holds approximately 220,000 distinct CDR3 sequences, with around 24% as singletons. The sample was blood, either unsorted or a sorted T cell fraction (not recorded which). These receptor sequences come from a male donor with ankylosing spondylitis or in good health (not recorded which). CDR3s include the opening cysteine and the closing phenylalanine or tryptophan. The D gene is left open where the match is weak. A clone size is listed for some rows: how often the clone was seen (once, few, many), or a class if it is expanded.

TRBJ2-7	TRBV7-9	few	-	14	CASSLEVRPYEQYF	TGTGCCAGCAGCTTAGAGGTCAGACCCTACGAGCAGTACTTC
TRBJ2-1	TRBV5-1	many	TRBD2	15	CASSVTSGSYNEQFF	TGCGCCAGCAGCGTGACTAGCGGATCCTACAATGAGCAGTTCTTC
TRBJ2-3	TRBV29-1	-	TRBD2	16	CSAEGLAGGGTDTQYF	TGCAGCGCTGAGGGACTAGCGGGAGGAGGCACAGATACGCAGTATTTT
TRBJ1-2	TRBV9	many	TRBD1	16	CASSVVGTGVLSGYTF	TGTGCCAGCAGCGTAGTCGGGACAGGGGTGCTGAGTGGCTACACCTTC
TRBJ2-7	TRBV5-6	few	-	13	CASSLAGVGEQYF	TGTGCCAGCAGCTTGGCCGGGGTCGGGGAGCAGTACTTC
TRBJ1-1	TRBV29-1	-	TRBD1	14	CSSRTGPSNTEAFF	TGCAGCTCGCGGACAGGACCCTCGAACACTGAAGCTTTCTTT
TRBJ2-3	TRBV20-1	few	TRBD2	14	CRGDRREGEDTQYF	TGCAGGGGGGACCGGCGGGAGGGCGAAGATACGCAGTATTTT
TRBJ1-6	TRBV18	-	TRBD1	14	CASSQQGADSPLHF	TGTGCCAGCTCACAACAGGGGGCCGATTCACCCCTCCACTTT
TRBJ2-1	TRBV7-8	many	-	13	CASSPVPGNEQFF	TGTGCCAGCAGTCCGGTCCCGGGGAATGAGCAGTTCTTC
TRBJ2-5	TRBV7-9	-	-	14	CATERNGGMETQYF	TGTGCCACCGAACGTAACGGGGGTATGGAGACCCAGTACTTC
TRBJ2-2	TRBV12-3/TRBV12-4	many	-	13	CASSWRNTGELFF	TGTGCCAGCAGTTGGAGGAACACCGGGGAGCTGTTTTTT
TRBJ2-1	TRBV20-1	-	TRBD1	14	CSATRGIVPNEHFF	TGCAGTGCTACCAGGGGGATTGTTCCCAATGAGCATTTCTTC
TRBJ2-3	TRBV3-1	-	-	12	CASSQASATQYF	TGTGCCAGCAGCCAAGCAAGTGCTACGCAGTATTTT